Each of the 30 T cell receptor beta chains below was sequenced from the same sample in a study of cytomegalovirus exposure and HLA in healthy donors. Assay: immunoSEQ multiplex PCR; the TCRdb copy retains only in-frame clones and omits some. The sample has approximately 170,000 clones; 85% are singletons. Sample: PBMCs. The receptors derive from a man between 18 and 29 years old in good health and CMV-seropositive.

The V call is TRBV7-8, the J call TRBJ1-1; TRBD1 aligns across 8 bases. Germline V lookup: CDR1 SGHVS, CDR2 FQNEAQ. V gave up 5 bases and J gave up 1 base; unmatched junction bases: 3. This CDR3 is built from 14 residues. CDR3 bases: TGTGCCAGCAGCATGGGACAGGCGAACACTGAAGCTTTCTTT. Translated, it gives CASSMGQANTEAFF.

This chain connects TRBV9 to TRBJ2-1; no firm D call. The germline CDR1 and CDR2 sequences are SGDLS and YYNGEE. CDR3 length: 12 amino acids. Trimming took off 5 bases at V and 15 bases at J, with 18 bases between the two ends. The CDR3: CASSPRVGALFF. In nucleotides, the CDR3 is TGTGCCAGCAGTCCTCGAGTTGGAGCCTTGTTCTTC.

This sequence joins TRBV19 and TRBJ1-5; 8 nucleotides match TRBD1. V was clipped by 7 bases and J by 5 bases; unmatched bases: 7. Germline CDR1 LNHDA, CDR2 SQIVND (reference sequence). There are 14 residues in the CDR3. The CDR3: CASTDRGAYQPQHF. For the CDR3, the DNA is TGTGCCAGTACCGACAGGGGCGCGTATCAGCCCCAGCATTTT.

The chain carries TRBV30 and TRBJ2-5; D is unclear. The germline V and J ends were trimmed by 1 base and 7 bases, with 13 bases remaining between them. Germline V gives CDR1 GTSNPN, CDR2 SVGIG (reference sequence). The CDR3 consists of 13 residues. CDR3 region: CAWSARGSGTQYF. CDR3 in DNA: TGTGCCTGGAGTGCTCGTGGTTCGGGGACCCAGTACTTC.

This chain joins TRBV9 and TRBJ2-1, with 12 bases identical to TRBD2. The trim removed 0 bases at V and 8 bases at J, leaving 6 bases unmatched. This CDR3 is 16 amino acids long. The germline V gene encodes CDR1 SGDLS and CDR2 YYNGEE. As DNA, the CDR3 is TGTGCCAGCAGCGTAGAAGGGCTAGCGGGGGGGGATGAGCAGTTCTTC. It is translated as CASSVEGLAGGDEQFF.

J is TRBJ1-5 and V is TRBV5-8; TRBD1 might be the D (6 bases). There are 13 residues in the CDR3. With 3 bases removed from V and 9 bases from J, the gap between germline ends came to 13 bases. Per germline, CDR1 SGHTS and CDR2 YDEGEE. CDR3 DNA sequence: TGTGCCAGCAGCTCCACCCCAGGGGCGCCCCAGCATTTT. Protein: CASSSTPGAPQHF.

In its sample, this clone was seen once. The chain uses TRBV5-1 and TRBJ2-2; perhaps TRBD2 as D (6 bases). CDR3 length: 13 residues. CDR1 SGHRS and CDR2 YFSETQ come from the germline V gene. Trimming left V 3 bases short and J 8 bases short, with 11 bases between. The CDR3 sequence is CASSSPGGGELFF. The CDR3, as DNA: TGCGCCAGCAGCTCCCCCGGGGGAGGGGAGCTGTTTTTT.

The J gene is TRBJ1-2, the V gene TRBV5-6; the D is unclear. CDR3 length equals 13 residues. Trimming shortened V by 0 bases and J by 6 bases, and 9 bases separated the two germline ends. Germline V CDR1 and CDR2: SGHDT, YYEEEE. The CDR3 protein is CASSLVTQDGYTF. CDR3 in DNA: TGTGCCAGCAGCTTGGTTACCCAGGATGGCTACACCTTC.

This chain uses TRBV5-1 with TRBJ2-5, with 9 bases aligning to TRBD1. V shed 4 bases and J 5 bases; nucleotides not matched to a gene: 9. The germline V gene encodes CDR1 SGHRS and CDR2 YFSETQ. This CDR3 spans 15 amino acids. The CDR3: CASSAPDRGRETQYF. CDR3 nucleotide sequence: TGCGCCAGCAGCGCGCCGGACAGGGGTCGGGAGACCCAGTACTTC.

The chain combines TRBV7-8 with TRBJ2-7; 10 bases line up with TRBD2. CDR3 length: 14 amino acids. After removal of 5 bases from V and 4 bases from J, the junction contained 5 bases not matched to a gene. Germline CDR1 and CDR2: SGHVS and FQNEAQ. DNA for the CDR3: TGTGCCAGCAGCCCGACTAGCGGGTGGTACGAGCAGTACTTC. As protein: CASSPTSGWYEQYF.

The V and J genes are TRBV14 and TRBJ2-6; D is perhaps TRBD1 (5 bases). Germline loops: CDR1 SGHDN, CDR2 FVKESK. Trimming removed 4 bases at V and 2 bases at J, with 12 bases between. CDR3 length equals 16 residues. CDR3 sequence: CASSLSRGTGANVLTF. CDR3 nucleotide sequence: TGTGCCAGCAGCCTATCAAGGGGAACTGGGGCCAACGTCCTGACTTTC.

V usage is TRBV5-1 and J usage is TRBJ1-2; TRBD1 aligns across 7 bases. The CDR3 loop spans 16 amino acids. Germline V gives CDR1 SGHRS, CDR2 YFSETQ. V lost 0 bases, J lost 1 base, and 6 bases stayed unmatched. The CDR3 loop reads CASSLGPRGVNYGYTF. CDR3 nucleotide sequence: TGCGCCAGCAGCTTGGGCCCCAGGGGGGTTAACTATGGCTACACCTTC.

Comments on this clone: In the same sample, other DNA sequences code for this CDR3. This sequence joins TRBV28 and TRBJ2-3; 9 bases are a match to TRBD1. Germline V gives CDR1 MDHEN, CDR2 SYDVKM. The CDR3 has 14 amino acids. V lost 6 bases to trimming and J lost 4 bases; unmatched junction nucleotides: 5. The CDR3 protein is CASSPDRGSDTQYF. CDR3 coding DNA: TGTGCCAGCAGCCCGGACAGGGGCTCAGATACGCAGTATTTT. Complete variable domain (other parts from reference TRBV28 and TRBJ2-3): DVKVTQSSRYLVKRTGEKVFLECVQDMDHENMFWYRQDPGLGLRLIYFSYDVKMKEKGDIPEGYSVSREKKERFSLILESASTNQTSMYLCASSPDRGSDTQYFGPGTRLTVL.

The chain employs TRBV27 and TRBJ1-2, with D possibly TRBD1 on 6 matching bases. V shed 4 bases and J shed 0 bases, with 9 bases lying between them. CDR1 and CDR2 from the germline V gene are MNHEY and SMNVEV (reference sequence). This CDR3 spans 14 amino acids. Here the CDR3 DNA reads TGTGCCAGCAGTTCAGGGGTACCTAACTATGGCTACACCTTC. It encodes CASSSGVPNYGYTF.

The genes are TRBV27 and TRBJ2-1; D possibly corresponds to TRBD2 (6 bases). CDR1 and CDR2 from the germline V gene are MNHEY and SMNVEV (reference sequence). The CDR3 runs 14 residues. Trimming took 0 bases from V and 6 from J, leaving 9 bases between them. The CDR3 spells CASSLSVGGNEQFF. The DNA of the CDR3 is TGTGCCAGCAGTTTATCGGTGGGGGGCAATGAGCAGTTCTTC.

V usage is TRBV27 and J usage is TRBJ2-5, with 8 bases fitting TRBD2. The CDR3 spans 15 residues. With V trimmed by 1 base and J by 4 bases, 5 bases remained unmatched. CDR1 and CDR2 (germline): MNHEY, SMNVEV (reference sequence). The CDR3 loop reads CASSLFGGVAETQYF. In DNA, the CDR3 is TGTGCCAGCAGTTTATTCGGGGGGGTAGCAGAGACCCAGTACTTC.

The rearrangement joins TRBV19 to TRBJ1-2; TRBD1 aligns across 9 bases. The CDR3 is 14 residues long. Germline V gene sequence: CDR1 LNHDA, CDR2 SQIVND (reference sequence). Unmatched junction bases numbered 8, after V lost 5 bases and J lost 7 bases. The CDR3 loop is CASSPRDRVVGYTF. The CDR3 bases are TGTGCCAGTAGTCCTAGGGACAGGGTGGTTGGCTACACCTTC.

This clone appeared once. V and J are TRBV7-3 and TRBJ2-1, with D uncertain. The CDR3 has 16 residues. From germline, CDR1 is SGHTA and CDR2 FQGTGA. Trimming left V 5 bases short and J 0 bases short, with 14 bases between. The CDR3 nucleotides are TGTGCCAGCAGCCCTGGTGATCTAAGCTCCTACAATGAGCAGTTCTTC. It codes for CASSPGDLSSYNEQFF.

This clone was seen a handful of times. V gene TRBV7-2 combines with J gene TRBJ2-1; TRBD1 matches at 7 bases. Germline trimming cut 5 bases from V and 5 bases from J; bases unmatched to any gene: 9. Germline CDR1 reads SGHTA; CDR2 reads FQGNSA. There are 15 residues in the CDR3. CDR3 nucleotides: TGTGCCAGCAGCGACAGGGTTCAGCAGAACAATGAGCAGTTCTTC. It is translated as CASSDRVQQNNEQFF.

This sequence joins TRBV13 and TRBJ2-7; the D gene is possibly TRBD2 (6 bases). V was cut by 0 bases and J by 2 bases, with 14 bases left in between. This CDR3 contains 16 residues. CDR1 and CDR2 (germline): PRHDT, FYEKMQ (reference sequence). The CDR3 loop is CASSLGGGTGAYEQYF. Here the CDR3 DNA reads TGTGCCAGCAGCTTAGGCGGTGGGACTGGAGCCTACGAGCAGTACTTC.

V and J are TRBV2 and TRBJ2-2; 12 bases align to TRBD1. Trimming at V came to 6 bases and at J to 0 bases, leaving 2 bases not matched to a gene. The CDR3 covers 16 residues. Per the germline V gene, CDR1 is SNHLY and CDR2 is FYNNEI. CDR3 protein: CASRGTGGSNTGELFF. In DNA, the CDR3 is TGTGCCAGCAGGGGGACAGGGGGCTCGAACACCGGGGAGCTGTTTTTT.

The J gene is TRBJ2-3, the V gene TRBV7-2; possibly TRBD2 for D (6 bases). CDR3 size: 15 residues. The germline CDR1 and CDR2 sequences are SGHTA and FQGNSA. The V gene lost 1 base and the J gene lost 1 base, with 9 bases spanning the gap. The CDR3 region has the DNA TGTGCCAGCAGCTTAGGCGGGGTGGGCACAGATACGCAGTATTTT. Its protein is CASSLGGVGTDTQYF.

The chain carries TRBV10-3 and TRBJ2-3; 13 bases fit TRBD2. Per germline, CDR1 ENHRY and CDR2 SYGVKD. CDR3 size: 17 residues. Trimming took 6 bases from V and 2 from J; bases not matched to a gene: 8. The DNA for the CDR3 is TGTGCCATCAGACCTACTAGCGGGGGGGCCATCACAGATACGCAGTATTTT. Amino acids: CAIRPTSGGAITDTQYF.

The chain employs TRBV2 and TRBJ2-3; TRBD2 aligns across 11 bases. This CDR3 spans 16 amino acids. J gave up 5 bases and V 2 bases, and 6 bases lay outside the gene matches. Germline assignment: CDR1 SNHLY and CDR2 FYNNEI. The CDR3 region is CASSEWGTSGRDTQYF. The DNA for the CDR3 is TGTGCCAGCAGTGAATGGGGGACTAGCGGTAGAGATACGCAGTATTTT. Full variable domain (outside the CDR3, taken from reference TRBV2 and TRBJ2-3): EPEVTQTPSHQVTQMGQEVILRCVPISNHLYFYWYRQILGQKVEFLVSFYNNEISEKSEIFDDQFSVERPDGSNFTLKIRSTKLEDSAMYFCASSEWGTSGRDTQYFGPGTRLTVL.

DNA of the CDR3: TGTGCCAGCAGTTTAGGCGGGGGAAGCGGGGAGCTGTTTTTT. Amino acids: CASSLGGGSGELFF. The V and J genes are TRBV28 and TRBJ2-2; 7 bases agree with TRBD2. J was trimmed by 7 bases and V by 2 bases; bases with no gene match: 4. CDR1 and CDR2 from the germline V gene are MDHEN and SYDVKM. The CDR3 contains 14 residues.

For the CDR3, the DNA is TGTGCCAGCAGTTCGGAGACTACCTACACCGGGGAGCTGTTTTTT. Amino acids: CASSSETTYTGELFF. The chain is built from TRBV6-6 and TRBJ2-2; tentative D call: TRBD2 (5 bases). CDR1 MNHNY and CDR2 SVGAGI come from the germline V gene (reference sequence). The V gene lost 4 bases and the J gene lost 3 bases, with 12 bases spanning the gap. This CDR3 has 15 residues.

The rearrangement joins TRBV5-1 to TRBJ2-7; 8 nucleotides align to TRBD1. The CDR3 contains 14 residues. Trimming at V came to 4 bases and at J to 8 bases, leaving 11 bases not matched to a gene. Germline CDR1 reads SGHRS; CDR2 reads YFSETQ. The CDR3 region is CASSQSGQGNQQYF. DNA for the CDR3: TGCGCCAGCAGCCAGTCTGGACAGGGAAATCAGCAGTACTTC.

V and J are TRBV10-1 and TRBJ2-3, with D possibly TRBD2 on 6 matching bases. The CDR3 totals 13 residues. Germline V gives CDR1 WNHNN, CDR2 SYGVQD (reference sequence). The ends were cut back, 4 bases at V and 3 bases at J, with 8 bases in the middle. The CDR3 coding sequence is TGCGCCAGCAGTGCCGGGACTACAGATACGCAGTATTTT. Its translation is CASSAGTTDTQYF.

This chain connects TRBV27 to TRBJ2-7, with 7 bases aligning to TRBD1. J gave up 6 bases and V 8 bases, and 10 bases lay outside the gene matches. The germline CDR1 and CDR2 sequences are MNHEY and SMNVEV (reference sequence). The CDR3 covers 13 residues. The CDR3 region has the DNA TGTGCCAGCGCCCTCAACAGGGGAAGCGAGCAGTACTTC. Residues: CASALNRGSEQYF.

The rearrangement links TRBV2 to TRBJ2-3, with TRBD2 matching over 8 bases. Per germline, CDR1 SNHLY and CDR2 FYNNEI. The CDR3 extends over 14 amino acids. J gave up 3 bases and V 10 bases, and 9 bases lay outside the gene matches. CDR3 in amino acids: CANRRGGLTDTQYF. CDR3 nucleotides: TGTGCCAACCGCCGGGGGGGCCTTACAGATACGCAGTATTTT.